Each of the 30 T cell receptor beta chains below was sequenced from the same sample in a study of T-cell reconstitution after alpha-beta-depleted transplantation in children. Unique molecular identifiers were built into the TCRbeta library. TCRdb used MiXCR to reprocess the PCR reads, holding one entry per CDR3 protein. Seen here are hundreds of thousands of distinct CDR3 sequences, around 17% observed once, and the top ten hold about 3.1%. The specimen comprised PBMCs from the stem cell graft donor, sampled from the stem cell graft. Source of these receptors: a human donor who donated a stem cell graft to a child with acute lymphoblastic leukemia.

The chain has TRBV6-5 and TRBJ1-5; D gene ambiguous. Trimming pared 0 bases from V and 6 bases from J, leaving 9 bases between. Germline V gene lookup returns CDR1 MNHEY and CDR2 SVGAGI. CDR3 length: 14 residues. CDR3 sequence (DNA): TGTGCCAGCAGTTACTCGTCGGGGAGTCAGCCCCAGCATTTT. Its translation: CASSYSSGSQPQHF.

The rearrangement uses TRBV5-5 and TRBJ1-5; no clear D. Trimming took 1 base from V and 15 from J, leaving 23 bases between them. Germline V gives CDR1 SGHKS, CDR2 YYEKEE (reference sequence). This CDR3 has 15 amino acids. For the CDR3, the DNA is TGTGCCAGCAGCTTGTCAGTCGAGCCCGCCTTAGGGAGGCATTTT. This encodes CASSLSVEPALGRHF.

This clonotype showed up just a few times. The chain carries TRBV15 and TRBJ2-1, with TRBD2 as a possible D gene (6 bases). Germline V gene lookup returns CDR1 LNHNV and CDR2 YYDKDF (reference sequence). CDR3 length: 17 amino acids. The V gene lost 0 bases and the J gene lost 4 bases, with 16 bases spanning the gap. The CDR3 reads CATSRDLGGFTYNEQFF. CDR3 DNA sequence: TGTGCCACCAGCAGAGATCTCGGGGGTTTTACTTACAATGAGCAGTTCTTC.

The V gene is TRBV5-1, the J gene TRBJ2-7, with TRBD2 matching over 11 bases. The CDR3 length is 16 residues. V gave up 6 bases and J gave up 4 bases; unmatched junction bases: 12. Germline CDR1 is SGHRS and CDR2 is YFSETQ. The CDR3 reads CASTPLAGGPGYEQYF. Written as DNA, the CDR3 is TGCGCCAGCACTCCCTTAGCGGGAGGGCCGGGATACGAGCAGTACTTC.

In its sample, this clonotype was seen a few times. J is TRBJ1-5 and V is TRBV20-1; D uncertain. Trimming took off 0 bases at V and 9 bases at J, with 6 bases between the two ends. Germline CDR1 reads DFQATT; CDR2 reads SNEGSKA (reference sequence). CDR3 size: 11 residues. CDR3 sequence (DNA): TGCAGTGCTAGAGATAAAGGGCCCCAGCATTTT. Amino acid sequence: CSARDKGPQHF.

J is TRBJ1-5 and V is TRBV6-5, with D uncertain. The CDR3 covers 15 residues. In germline, CDR1 is MNHEY, CDR2 SVGAGI. Trimming stripped 0 bases from V and 0 bases from J, with 6 bases between. The CDR3 DNA is TGTGCCAGCAGTTACTCACGGAATAGCAATCAGCCCCAGCATTTT. Its protein is CASSYSRNSNQPQHF.

This clonotype was seen a handful of times. The chain links TRBV9 to TRBJ2-3; 8 nucleotides line up with TRBD2. CDR1 is SGDLS and CDR2 is YYNGEE in the germline V gene. Trimming at V came to 3 bases and at J to 0 bases, leaving 6 bases not matched to a gene. CDR3 length equals 16 residues. The CDR3 nucleotides read TGTGCCAGCAGCGCTAGCGGGCCTCTGAGCACAGATACGCAGTATTTT. Its protein is CASSASGPLSTDTQYF.

The chain carries TRBV12-5 and TRBJ2-7; 10 nucleotides agree with TRBD2. Trimming cost V 0 bases and J 2 bases; bases outside gene matches: 7. The CDR3 loop spans 17 amino acids. Germline CDR1 is LGHNT and CDR2 is FRNRAP. Here the CDR3 DNA reads TGTGCTAGTGGTTTGGTACCAGCGGGAGGGCCGCCCTACGAGCAGTACTTC. Encoded protein: CASGLVPAGGPPYEQYF.

The chain combines TRBV20-1 with TRBJ1-2; D might be TRBD1 (6 bases). The CDR3 contains 15 residues. Germline V gene data show CDR1 as DFQATT and CDR2 as SNEGSKA (reference sequence). V lost 4 bases, J lost 3 bases, and 18 bases lay in between. Here the CDR3 reads CSAKGPGALDYGYTF. DNA of the CDR3: TGCAGTGCTAAGGGTCCGGGGGCTTTAGACTATGGCTACACCTTC.

The gene calls are TRBV7-2 and TRBJ2-5, with D possibly TRBD1 on 6 matching bases. There are 13 residues in the CDR3. Germline lookup yields CDR1 SGHTA and CDR2 FQGNSA. Trimming stripped 4 bases from V and 9 bases from J, with 15 bases between. CDR3 DNA sequence: TGTGCCAGCAGCTCTCGACAGGTGGTGCCCCAGTACTTC. Its translation is CASSSRQVVPQYF.

Only a few counts were recorded for this clonotype. The rearrangement links TRBV27 to TRBJ2-1; 9 bases are shared with TRBD2. The junction had 18 bases not matched to a gene; V was cut back by 7 bases and J by 8 bases. The CDR3 covers 17 residues. Looked up from germline, CDR1 is MNHEY and CDR2 is SMNVEV (reference sequence). The CDR3 region has the DNA TGTGCCAGCACCCTTTGGGGTAGCGGGAGTTTTCTTCATGAGCAGTTCTTC. Amino acid sequence: CASTLWGSGSFLHEQFF.

This clonotype was observed a handful of times. The J gene is TRBJ2-6, the V gene TRBV5-5, with 7 bases lining up with TRBD1. CDR3 length: 16 residues. The germline CDR1 and CDR2 sequences are SGHKS and YYEKEE (reference sequence). Germline trimming cut 2 bases from V and 3 bases from J; bases unmatched to any gene: 5. Written as DNA, the CDR3 is TGTGCCAGCAGCTTTACAGGGGCGCGTGGGGCCAACGTCCTGACTTTC. Its protein product is CASSFTGARGANVLTF.

This clonotype was counted at least ten times. The V gene is TRBV6-1, the J gene TRBJ1-1; D is possibly TRBD1 (5 bases). The CDR3 sequence is 12 residues long. Trimming pared 3 bases from V and 4 bases from J, leaving 6 bases between. Germline CDR1 MNHNS, CDR2 SASEGT. The CDR3 sequence is CASSDRATEAFF. CDR3 DNA: TGTGCCAGCAGTGACAGGGCCACTGAAGCTTTCTTT.

This chain links TRBV28 with TRBJ2-7, with a weak D call TRBD2 (6 bases). The length of the CDR3 is 13 residues. Germline values: CDR1 MDHEN, CDR2 SYDVKM. Trimming shortened V by 5 bases and J by 6 bases, and 14 bases separated the two germline ends. The CDR3: CASSIPSSAEQYF. The CDR3 DNA reads as TGTGCCAGCAGTATCCCCTCTAGCGCCGAGCAGTACTTC.

This clonotype showed up just a few times. This chain connects TRBV9 to TRBJ2-5, with TRBD2 matching over 9 bases. This CDR3 spans 14 amino acids. After removal of 4 bases from V and 8 bases from J, the junction contained 9 bases not matched to a gene. Germline V gives CDR1 SGDLS, CDR2 YYNGEE. CDR3 DNA: TGTGCCAGCAGCCCCCATAGCGGGGGAGCAACCCAGTACTTC. Translating gives CASSPHSGGATQYF. Variable domain in full (rest from reference TRBV9 and TRBJ2-5): DSGVTQTPKHLITATGQRVTLRCSPRSGDLSVYWYQQSLDQGLQFLIQYYNGEERAKGNILERFSAQQFPDLHSELNLSSLELGDSALYFCASSPHSGGATQYFGPGTRLLVL.

The V call is TRBV3-1, the J call TRBJ2-1, with D perhaps assigned TRBD1 or TRBD2 (6 bases each). The V and J ends lost 8 bases and 0 bases respectively, with 14 bases between them. Germline V gives CDR1 LGHDT, CDR2 YNNKEL (reference sequence). The CDR3 length is 15 residues. CDR3 DNA sequence: TGTGCCAGCGGGGCCGGGGGCGGCTCCTACAATGAGCAGTTCTTC. It is translated as CASGAGGGSYNEQFF.

V gene TRBV15 combines with J gene TRBJ2-1; D gene uncertain. CDR1 is LNHNV and CDR2 is YYDKDF in the germline V gene (reference sequence). Between the trimmed V and J ends, which lost 1 base and 9 bases, there was a span of 13 bases. This CDR3 is 14 amino acids long. The CDR3, as DNA: TGTGCCACCAGCAGAGGGGCTAATCCGGGTGAGCAGTTCTTC. Protein product: CATSRGANPGEQFF.

This clonotype occurred a few times. V usage is TRBV12-3 or TRBV12-4 and J usage is TRBJ2-1; the D gene is possibly TRBD1 (6 bases). This CDR3 spans 16 amino acids. Trimming removed 6 bases from V and 0 bases from J, with 15 bases in between. In DNA, the CDR3 is TGTGCCAGCAGGCGGACAGCTCAGAGCTCCTACAATGAGCAGTTCTTC. Translated, it gives CASRRTAQSSYNEQFF.

This sequence joins TRBV5-1 and TRBJ2-5; tentative D call: TRBD2 (6 bases). The CDR3 is made up of 12 amino acids. CDR1 is SGHRS and CDR2 is YFSETQ in the germline V gene. V was clipped by 3 bases and J by 5 bases, with 8 bases between them. In nucleotides, the CDR3 is TGCGCCAGCAGCTCGGGAGTGGAGACCCAGTACTTC. Translating gives CASSSGVETQYF. The whole variable domain, remainder taken from reference TRBV5-1 and TRBJ2-5, is KAGVTQTPRYLIKTRGQQVTLSCSPISGHRSVSWYQQTPGQGLQFLFEYFSETQRNKGNFPGRFSGRQFSNSRSEMNVSTLELGDSALYLCASSSGVETQYFGPGTRLLVL.

The genes are TRBV6-5 and TRBJ1-2; 11 bases line up with TRBD1. Germline CDR1 MNHEY, CDR2 SVGAGI. V shed 2 bases and J 8 bases; nucleotides not matched to a gene: 7. This CDR3 is built from 15 residues. The CDR3 DNA is TGTGCCAGCAGTTACGGGGGACAGGGGGACGACGGCTACACCTTC. Translation: CASSYGGQGDDGYTF.

This clonotype was seen a few times. V usage is TRBV7-3 and J usage is TRBJ2-2; tentative D call: TRBD2 (5 bases). This CDR3 region has 16 residues. Trimming shortened V by 3 bases and J by 5 bases, and 16 bases separated the two germline ends. Germline V gene lookup returns CDR1 SGHTA and CDR2 FQGTGA. CDR3 nucleotide sequence: TGTGCCAGCAGCTTCCTCGCGGGCTTTATGACCGGGGAGCTGTTTTTT. Amino acids: CASSFLAGFMTGELFF.

The chain couples TRBV24-1 to TRBJ2-3; D is unclear. Between the trimmed V and J ends, which lost 3 bases and 5 bases, there was a span of 8 bases. The V gene's germline CDR1 is KGHDR and CDR2 SFDVKD. CDR3 length: 13 amino acids. In DNA, the CDR3 is TGTGCCACCAGTGATCCCATGGAAGATACGCAGTATTTT. This sequence encodes CATSDPMEDTQYF.

This clonotype was counted a few times. The rearrangement links TRBV12-3 or TRBV12-4 to TRBJ2-2; D is perhaps TRBD2 (6 bases). This CDR3 has 15 residues. Trimming cost V 5 bases and J 1 base, with 11 bases left between them. CDR3: CASSMGLKNTGELFF. The CDR3 DNA reads TGTGCCAGCAGTATGGGACTTAAGAACACCGGGGAGCTGTTTTTT.

This clonotype was counted between two and nine times. The J gene is TRBJ2-3, the V gene TRBV19; 8 positions agree with TRBD2. V shed 3 bases and J 5 bases; nucleotides not matched to a gene: 4. Germline V gene lookup returns CDR1 LNHDA and CDR2 SQIVND (reference sequence). This CDR3 has 14 amino acids. This CDR3 is CASSMLAGGDTQYF. The CDR3 region has the DNA TGTGCCAGTAGTATGTTGGCGGGAGGAGATACGCAGTATTTT.

V is TRBV20-1 and J is TRBJ1-4; D gene unclear. CDR1 and CDR2 from the germline V gene are DFQATT and SNEGSKA (reference sequence). Trimming took 5 bases from V and 8 from J, leaving 6 bases between them. The CDR3 has 10 residues. The CDR3 here is CSAVSEKLFF. The CDR3 DNA reads as TGCAGTGCTGTCAGCGAAAAACTGTTTTTT.

The gene calls are TRBV20-1 and TRBJ2-3, with a weak D call TRBD2 (5 bases). The germline V gene encodes CDR1 DFQATT and CDR2 SNEGSKA (reference sequence). V shed 4 bases and J shed 3 bases, with 11 bases lying between them. The CDR3 sequence is 13 residues long. Here the CDR3 DNA reads TGCAGTGCTACCCTACTAGGGACAGATACGCAGTATTTT. Its protein product is CSATLLGTDTQYF.

This clonotype was found a few times. The chain has TRBV4-2 and TRBJ2-6, with D perhaps assigned TRBD1 or TRBD2 (5 bases each). The CDR3 spans 19 residues. V lost 2 bases and J lost 0, with 17 bases in between. The germline gives CDR1 LGHNA, CDR2 YNFKEQ. The CDR3, as DNA: TGTGCCAGCAGCCAAAACGGGGCAGGAGTTAGCTCTGGGGCCAACGTCCTGACTTTC. Translated, it gives CASSQNGAGVSSGANVLTF.

This rearrangement joins TRBV12-3 or TRBV12-4 to TRBJ2-1; D is unclear. The V end was cut by 7 bases, the J end by 8 bases, with 12 bases between. The CDR3 is made up of 12 amino acids. The CDR3 DNA reads TGTGCCAGCAAGCCTCCGGGCGATGAGCAGTTCTTC. This translates into CASKPPGDEQFF.

About this clonotype: One junction end disagrees with the germline gene, perhaps due to a read error. V and J are TRBV5-1 and TRBJ1-6; TRBD1 is a possible D gene (5 bases). The CDR3 covers 12 residues. Per germline, CDR1 SGHRS and CDR2 YFSETQ. As DNA, the CDR3 is TGCGCCAGCAGCTTGGAAGGGGTCCTCCTCCATTTT. This translates into CASSLEGVLLHF.

The sample holds a few counts of this clonotype. This sequence joins TRBV5-1 and TRBJ1-2; D perhaps matches TRBD1 (6 bases). The germline V gene has CDR1 SGHRS and CDR2 YFSETQ. V lost 0 bases, J lost 1 base, and 13 bases lay in between. This CDR3 has 16 residues. The DNA of the CDR3 is TGCGCCAGCAGCTTGGAGGGGACAATAGATAACTATGGCTACACCTTC. Amino acid sequence: CASSLEGTIDNYGYTF.